This T cell receptor beta chain came from a study of cytomegalovirus exposure and HLA in healthy donors. Findings and caveats of the study: A later analysis showed HLA-associated TCR beta chains outstripping equally common others in clonal expansion. Testing in vitro showed a few CMV-associated chains specific for CMV antigens. It was in a later analysis that TCR association rates were seen to vary by HLA locus, highest for DRB1 and lowest for HLA-C.

The sample holds a few counts of this clone. The antigen is undetermined. Germline CDR1 is DFQATT and CDR2 is SNEGSKA (reference sequence). The trim removed 7 bases at V and 8 bases at J, leaving 4 bases unmatched. This CDR3 has 11 residues. Whereas donors were nominally healthy upon sampling, unrecorded immune exposures were probable. PCR primers comprised 60 Vbeta and 13 Jbeta primers. The repertoire was sequenced with immunoSEQ multiplex PCR; TCRdb's copy has only in-frame clones and lacks some. The sample yields roughly 120,000 clones, 74% seen once. The source is a woman between 45 and 65 years old in good health and CMV-seropositive. Sequenced material: PBMCs. This rearrangement joins TRBV20-1 to TRBJ1-4, with 7 nucleotides matching TRBD1. The chain's CDR3 is CSVGTAEKLFF. The CDR3 DNA follows: TGCAGTGTTGGGACAGCCGAAAAACTGTTTTTT.